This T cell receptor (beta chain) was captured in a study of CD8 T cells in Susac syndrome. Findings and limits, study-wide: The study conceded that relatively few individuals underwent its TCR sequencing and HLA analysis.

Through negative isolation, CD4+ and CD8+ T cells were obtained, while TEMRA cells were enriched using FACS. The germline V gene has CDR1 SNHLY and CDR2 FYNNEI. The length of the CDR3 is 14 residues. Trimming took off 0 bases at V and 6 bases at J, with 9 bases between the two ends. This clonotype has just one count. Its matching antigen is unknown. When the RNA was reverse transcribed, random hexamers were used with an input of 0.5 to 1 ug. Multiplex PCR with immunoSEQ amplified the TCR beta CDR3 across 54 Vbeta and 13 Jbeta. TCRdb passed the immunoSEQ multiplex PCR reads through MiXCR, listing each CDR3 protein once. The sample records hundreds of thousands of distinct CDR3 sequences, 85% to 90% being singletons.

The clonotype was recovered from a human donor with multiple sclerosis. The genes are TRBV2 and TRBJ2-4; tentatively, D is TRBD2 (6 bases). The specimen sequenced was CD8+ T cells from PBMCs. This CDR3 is CASSEAAGRNIQYF. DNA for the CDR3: TGTGCCAGCAGTGAAGCGGCCGGGAGAAACATTCAGTACTTC.